This passage covers 18 T cell receptor beta chains from one sample sequenced in a study of response to subunit inactivated influenza vaccine (dated by TCRdb to the late 2010s). Library preparation used RT-PCR. Data came from an Illumina HiSeq 2500. The raw public reads went through TCRdb reprocessing: fastp at Q25, MiXCR clone calling, in-frame beta chains kept. Each CDR3 protein gets just one entry, which takes the most common genes and DNA from the rows behind it. Counted in this sample were around 490,000 distinct CDR3 sequences; 6% to 9% of them appeared once. The top ten constitute 10% to 15% of the sample. The sequenced sample was PBMCs from blood, obtained less than 30 months after vaccination. These receptors were taken from a man aged 50 to 69 who received an inactivated influenza vaccine. Donor details come from another sample of the same person, matched by shared clones.

The chain employs TRBV20-1 and TRBJ2-7, with D tentatively TRBD2 (5 bases). The germline CDR1 and CDR2 sequences are DFQATT and SNEGSKA (reference sequence). The CDR3 is 14 amino acids. V was clipped by 5 bases and J by 0 bases, with 14 bases between them. CDR3 protein: CSAADWASSYEQYF. The DNA for the CDR3 is TGCAGTGCTGCGGACTGGGCGAGCTCCTACGAGCAGTACTTC.

This clonotype was seen more than once but under ten times. The chain uses TRBV20-1 and TRBJ2-3, with D possibly called TRBD1 or TRBD2 (5 bases each). Germline CDR1 and CDR2: DFQATT and SNEGSKA (reference sequence). Trimming stripped 3 bases from V and 2 bases from J, with 9 bases between. The CDR3 is 13 residues long. The CDR3 loop is CSARRGPTDTQYF. In DNA form, the CDR3 reads TGCAGTGCTAGGAGGGGACCCACAGATACGCAGTATTTT.

The V gene is TRBV11-2, the J gene TRBJ1-2; possibly TRBD1 for D (6 bases). V was shortened by 0 bases and J by 5 bases, with 13 bases between the two germline ends. The CDR3 has 15 residues. Germline V gives CDR1 SGHAT, CDR2 FQNNGV. CDR3 sequence reads: CASSLDRTGTYGYTF. DNA of the CDR3: TGTGCCAGCAGCTTAGATAGAACAGGGACATATGGCTACACCTTC.

Ten or more counts support this clonotype. The chain has TRBV10-3 and TRBJ1-1, with TRBD1 as a possible D gene (6 bases). Germline V gives CDR1 ENHRY, CDR2 SYGVKD. V lost 0 bases to trimming and J lost 5 bases, with 10 bases between them. This CDR3 has 14 residues. The CDR3 DNA is TGTGCCATCAGTGAGTCAGGGGGGCGGACTGAAGCTTTCTTT. Translating gives CAISESGGRTEAFF.

This clonotype was seen a handful of times. This chain connects TRBV11-2 to TRBJ2-3; 7 bases are a match to TRBD2. J was trimmed by 5 bases and V by 7 bases; bases with no gene match: 21. The CDR3 extends over 18 amino acids. Germline V gene data show CDR1 as SGHAT and CDR2 as FQNNGV. As DNA, the CDR3 is TGTGCCAGCACCGCAAACTTCGTGGGAGGGCCCGAGGTAGATACGCAGTATTTT. Translation gives CASTANFVGGPEVDTQYF.

This clonotype was recorded at least ten times. The J gene is TRBJ1-2, the V gene TRBV20-1; 7 nucleotides line up with TRBD1. V gave up 4 bases and J gave up 5 bases; unmatched junction bases: 4. Germline CDR1 reads DFQATT; CDR2 reads SNEGSKA (reference sequence). CDR3 length: 12 amino acids. In nucleotides, the CDR3 is TGCAGTGCTACGGGACAGCATTATGGCTACACCTTC. Its translation is CSATGQHYGYTF.

This clonotype has ten or more counts. The chain links TRBV5-5 to TRBJ2-1; D gene unclear. The CDR3 is 13 residues long. Trimming removed 4 bases from V and 5 bases from J, with 10 bases in between. Germline V CDR1 and CDR2: SGHKS, YYEKEE (reference sequence). CDR3 amino acids: CASSPEGNNEQFF. CDR3 DNA sequence: TGTGCCAGCAGCCCCGAAGGAAACAATGAGCAGTTCTTC.

This chain uses TRBV20-1 with TRBJ1-1; possibly TRBD1 for D (5 bases). From germline, CDR1 is DFQATT and CDR2 SNEGSKA (reference sequence). CDR3 length equals 16 residues. The V end was cut by 2 bases, the J end by 0 bases, with 16 bases between. CDR3 sequence: CSARRNRGHLNTEAFF. The CDR3 DNA sequence: TGCAGTGCTAGACGGAACCGGGGCCATTTGAACACTGAAGCTTTCTTT.

The chain employs TRBV28 and TRBJ2-2; D perhaps matches TRBD2 (6 bases). The V and J ends lost 1 base and 1 base respectively, with 10 bases between them. The CDR3 consists of 16 residues. Germline V gene data show CDR1 as MDHEN and CDR2 as SYDVKM. CDR3 DNA sequence: TGTGCCAGCAGTTTATATCCTAGCGTGAACACCGGGGAGCTGTTTTTT. Translating it yields CASSLYPSVNTGELFF.

This clonotype came up many times. This chain connects TRBV18 to TRBJ1-2, with D uncertain. The CDR3 is 12 residues long. Trimming took off 6 bases at V and 4 bases at J, with 9 bases between the two ends. Germline V gives CDR1 KGHSH, CDR2 LQKENI. The CDR3 region has the DNA TGTGCCAGCTCCGTCGATGGCTATGGCTACACCTTC. Its protein product is CASSVDGYGYTF.

In this sample, this clonotype turned up many times. V usage is TRBV20-1 and J usage is TRBJ2-3, with D perhaps matching TRBD2 (6 bases). The germline V gene encodes CDR1 DFQATT and CDR2 SNEGSKA (reference sequence). The CDR3 totals 15 residues. Trimming removed 6 bases at V and 6 bases at J, with 22 bases between. The CDR3: CSAPRAGSPGDTQYF. CDR3 bases: TGCAGTGCCCCCCGTGCGGGGTCACCAGGGGATACGCAGTATTTT.

This clonotype turned up a few times. In nucleotides, the CDR3 is TGTGCCTGGAGTGGCCCCGGGACAGGGACTAAAAACATTCAGTACTTC. Encoded protein: CAWSGPGTGTKNIQYF. V usage is TRBV30 and J usage is TRBJ2-4, with 9 bases aligning to TRBD1. CDR1 is GTSNPN and CDR2 is SVGIG in the germline V gene (reference sequence). This CDR3 region has 16 residues. V lost 1 base to trimming and J lost 4 bases; unmatched junction nucleotides: 8.

There are a few counts of this clonotype. The rearrangement joins TRBV11-2 to TRBJ2-3, with 9 bases aligning to TRBD1. The CDR3 runs 16 residues. Germline V CDR1 and CDR2: SGHAT, FQNNGV. V lost 5 bases, J lost 3 bases, and 9 bases stayed unmatched. The CDR3 coding sequence is TGTGCCAGCAGCCCCTCGGGACAGGGAGGGACAGATACGCAGTATTTT. Protein: CASSPSGQGGTDTQYF. The complete variable domain, with remaining parts taken from reference TRBV11-2 and TRBJ2-3, reads EAGVAQSPRYKIIEKRQSVAFWCNPISGHATLYWYQQILGQGPKLLIQFQNNGVVDDSQLPKDRFSAERLKGVDSTLKIQPAKLEDSAVYLCASSPSGQGGTDTQYFGPGTRLTVL.

The chain couples TRBV10-3 to TRBJ2-3; no reliable D call. The CDR3 length is 14 residues. Germline V gene data show CDR1 as ENHRY and CDR2 as SYGVKD. The V gene lost 0 bases and the J gene lost 0 bases, with 4 bases spanning the gap. The CDR3 DNA reads TGTGCCATCAGTGAGTCGTGGAGCACAGATACGCAGTATTTT. It yields the protein CAISESWSTDTQYF.

The CDR3 spells CASSKVRTPSYEQYF. In DNA, the CDR3 is TGTGCCAGCAGCAAAGTGAGGACCCCATCCTACGAGCAGTACTTC. The chain employs TRBV21-1 and TRBJ2-7; the DNA was not compared with TRBD2, the D call given in the table. TRBV21-1 is listed as a pseudogene. The CDR3 covers 15 residues.

This clonotype is a singleton in its sample. This chain joins TRBV11-2 and TRBJ2-2, with 7 bases that match TRBD1. J was trimmed by 4 bases and V by 4 bases; bases with no gene match: 6. The CDR3 is made up of 15 amino acids. The germline gives CDR1 SGHAT, CDR2 FQNNGV. CDR3 amino acids: CASSYTGAGTGELFF. The DNA of the CDR3 is TGTGCCAGCAGCTATACAGGGGCGGGCACCGGGGAGCTGTTTTTT. The full variable domain, in which reference TRBV11-2 and TRBJ2-2 provide the parts outside the CDR3, is EAGVAQSPRYKIIEKRQSVAFWCNPISGHATLYWYQQILGQGPKLLIQFQNNGVVDDSQLPKDRFSAERLKGVDSTLKIQPAKLEDSAVYLCASSYTGAGTGELFFGEGSRLTVL.

The chain carries TRBV4-2 and TRBJ2-1; 8 bases are shared with TRBD2. Germline lookup yields CDR1 LGHNA and CDR2 YNFKEQ. The CDR3 loop spans 13 amino acids. V trimming: 0 bases; J trimming: 10 bases; junction bases outside the gene matches: 2. In DNA form, the CDR3 reads TGTGCCAGCAGCCAAGAATGGACTAGCGAGCAGTTCTTC. Amino acid sequence: CASSQEWTSEQFF.

V is TRBV6-1 and J is TRBJ2-3; 7 bases agree with TRBD1. There are 18 residues in the CDR3. The V gene's germline CDR1 is MNHNS and CDR2 SASEGT. After removal of 8 bases from V and 0 bases from J, the junction contained 17 bases not matched to a gene. CDR3 bases: TGTGCCAGCGGCGGACGGACACCAACAGGGGTCAGCACAGATACGCAGTATTTT. Its translation: CASGGRTPTGVSTDTQYF.